This section outlines one T cell receptor beta chain sequence together with its context. Many counts were recorded for this clone. The target of this receptor is not known. The CDR3 end is not reached by the read, which stops 3 residues before it; the germline J gene fills it in. For sequencing input, CVID and control samples contributed equivalent amounts of genomic DNA. For every sample, a 60 bp segment covering the rearranged TCRbeta CDR3 region was amplified and then sequenced. The immunoSEQ assay, a bias-corrected multiplex PCR combined with high-throughput sequencing, was used to amplify TCRbeta. The study's processing was this. Every unique nucleotide sequence was considered a clone and was annotated with V, D and J genes, copy number and frequency. Sequences were labeled productive if in frame, and non-productive if out of frame or containing stop codons. As previously described, clonality was calculated on the basis of Shannon's entropy. The predicted amino acid sequences of productive clones were used to derive mean CDR3 Kyte-Doolittle hydropathy. The R hclust function was used to hierarchically cluster scaled V gene usage with Manhattan distance and complete linkage. To assess clone sharing by CDR3 amino acid sequence, 12 repertoires per group were resampled over 100 rounds. The repertoires were screened for approximately 63 published EBV-specific TCRbeta sequences and approximately 240 published CMV-specific TCRbeta sequences. After two CVID samples that produced fewer than 10,000 sequences were dropped from the analysis, some 41 CVID repertoires remained. Not all clones reach the TCRdb copy of this immuneACCESS table, which keeps in-frame sequences only. Checked studies attribute under half of the gap to unresolved V genes and leave the rest unexplained. Clonal size and the V and J genes are those of that table, whereas D and trimming came from the DNA. There are roughly 70,000 clones in this sample, and none of them is a singleton. The biggest ten clones account for around 1.7% of the sample.

The sample is drawn from a study of T cell clonality in common variable immunodeficiency (dated by TCRdb to between 2014 and 2017). Study-wide conclusions, independent of this receptor: Compared with healthy controls, CVID subjects showed increased TCRbeta clonality (t-test p = 0.018), a feature most characteristic of about a third of subjects. Patient heterogeneity within the CVID cohort put limits on correlating repertoire features with clinical complications. The authors noted that sequencing repertoires of T cell subpopulations would be needed to clarify what caused the increased clonality in CVID. CVID subjects shared fewer TCRbeta clones with each other than healthy controls did (p < 0.0001). Reportedly, TCRbeta sequences from CVID had fewer deletions and N-nucleotide insertions, and highly modified clones with 13 or more V deletions were absent from CVID. Despite equal DNA input, controls averaged around 80,000 unique sequences per sample versus about 31,547 in CVID samples.

Most CVID patients and most healthy controls were of Caucasian heritage. Heparinized peripheral whole blood samples of about 4.5 to 9 ml were obtained from each donor. Genomic DNA from adults with common variable immune deficiency (CVID) and from healthy adult controls was used to sequence TCRbeta CDR3 repertoires. The control group was made up of roughly 22 healthy adult volunteers (approximately ten male and roughly twelve female) whose ages ranged from about 23 to 66 years, with a mean age of around 30. Diluted blood was subjected to density centrifugation over Hypaque 1077 or Ficoll-Paque for isolation of peripheral blood mononuclear cells. Genomic DNA was obtained from unsorted mononuclear cells through either Qiagen column purification or a centrifugation-based method. At the junction V is shortened by 3 bases and J by 8 bases, with 13 bases in between. Taken from the germline V gene, the CDR1 and CDR2 loops are SGHVS and FQNEAQ. The CDR3 runs 14 amino acids, cysteine and phenylalanine included. Sequencing covers 33 bases of the CDR3, shown here with the frame starting at base 1.

Material: peripheral blood mononuclear cells. The TCR comes from a person between 18 and 70 years old in good health. Rearrangement joined TRBV7-8 to TRBJ1-4, and perhaps TRBD1 as D gene, on 5 matching bases. The sequenced part of the CDR3 DNA is TGTGCCAGCAGCTTCTCAGGGTCGGGCGAAAAA. Its product reads: CASSFSGSGEK. The full CDR3 reads CASSFSGSGEKLFF.